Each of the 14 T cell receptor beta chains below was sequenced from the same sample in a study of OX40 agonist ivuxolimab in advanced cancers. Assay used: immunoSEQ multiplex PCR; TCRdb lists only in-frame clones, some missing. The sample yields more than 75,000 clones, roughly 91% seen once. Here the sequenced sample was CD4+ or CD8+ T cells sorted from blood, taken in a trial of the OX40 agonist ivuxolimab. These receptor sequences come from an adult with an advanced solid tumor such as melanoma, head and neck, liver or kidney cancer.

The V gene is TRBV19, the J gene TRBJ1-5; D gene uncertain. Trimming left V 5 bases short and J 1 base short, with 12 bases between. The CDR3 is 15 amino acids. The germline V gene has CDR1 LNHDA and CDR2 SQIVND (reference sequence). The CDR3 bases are TGTGCCAGTAGTTCCGTTGCTCTAAGCAATCAGCCCCAGCATTTT. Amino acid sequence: CASSSVALSNQPQHF.

The CDR3 loop reads CASSFLQGSYEQYF. The CDR3 nucleotides read TGTGCCAGCAGTTTCTTACAGGGGTCCTACGAGCAGTACTTC. The genes are TRBV27 and TRBJ2-7, with TRBD1 matching over 7 bases. This CDR3 spans 14 amino acids. Trimming removed 3 bases from V and 1 base from J; junction bases left unmatched: 3. Looked up from germline, CDR1 is MNHEY and CDR2 is SMNVEV (reference sequence).

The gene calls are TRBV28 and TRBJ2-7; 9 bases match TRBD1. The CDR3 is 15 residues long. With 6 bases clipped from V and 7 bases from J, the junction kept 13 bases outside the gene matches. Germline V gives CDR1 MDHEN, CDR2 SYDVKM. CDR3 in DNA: TGTGCCAGCAGCGCATCCCCGGGACAGGGATGGGAGCAGTACTTC. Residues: CASSASPGQGWEQYF.

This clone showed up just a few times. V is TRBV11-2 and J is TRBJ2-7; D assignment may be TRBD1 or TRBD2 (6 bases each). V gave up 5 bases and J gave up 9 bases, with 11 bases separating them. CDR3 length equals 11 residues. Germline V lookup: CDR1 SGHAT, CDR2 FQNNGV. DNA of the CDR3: TGTGCCAGCAGCCCCGGGGGCGGGCAGTACTTC. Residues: CASSPGGGQYF.

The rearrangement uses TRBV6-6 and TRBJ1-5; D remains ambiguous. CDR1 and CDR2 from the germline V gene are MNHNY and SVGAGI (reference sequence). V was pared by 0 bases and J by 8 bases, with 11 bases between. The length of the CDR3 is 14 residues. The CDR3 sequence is CASSYSAPIEPQHF. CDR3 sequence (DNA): TGTGCCAGCAGTTACTCGGCCCCTATTGAGCCCCAGCATTTT.

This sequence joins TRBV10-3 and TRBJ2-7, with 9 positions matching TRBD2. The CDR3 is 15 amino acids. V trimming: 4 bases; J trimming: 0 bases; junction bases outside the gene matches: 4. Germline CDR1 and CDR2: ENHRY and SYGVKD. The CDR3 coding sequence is TGTGCCATCAGTGGACTAGCGGCCGTCTCCTACGAGCAGTACTTC. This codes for CAISGLAAVSYEQYF.

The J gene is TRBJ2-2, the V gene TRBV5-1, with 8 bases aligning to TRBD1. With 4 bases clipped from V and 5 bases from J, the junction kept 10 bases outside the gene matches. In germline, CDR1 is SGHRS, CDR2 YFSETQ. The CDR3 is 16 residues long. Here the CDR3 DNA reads TGCGCCAGCAGCCAGGGACAGGTTGTACGGACCGGGGAGCTGTTTTTT. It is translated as CASSQGQVVRTGELFF.

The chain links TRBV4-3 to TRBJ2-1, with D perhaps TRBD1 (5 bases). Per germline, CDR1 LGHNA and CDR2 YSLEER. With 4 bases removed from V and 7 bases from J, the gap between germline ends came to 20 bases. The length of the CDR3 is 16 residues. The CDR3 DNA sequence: TGCGCCAGCAGCCCCTTTTGGGCAGGGTTTGAGAATGAGCAGTTCTTC. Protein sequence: CASSPFWAGFENEQFF.

CDR3 DNA sequence: TGTGCCACCTGGCAGAACACAGATACGCAGTATTTT. Amino acid sequence: CATWQNTDTQYF. The gene calls are TRBV6-5 and TRBJ2-3; D unresolved. The CDR3 totals 12 residues. CDR1 and CDR2 from the germline V gene are MNHEY and SVGAGI. Trimming stripped 10 bases from V and 2 bases from J, with 10 bases between.

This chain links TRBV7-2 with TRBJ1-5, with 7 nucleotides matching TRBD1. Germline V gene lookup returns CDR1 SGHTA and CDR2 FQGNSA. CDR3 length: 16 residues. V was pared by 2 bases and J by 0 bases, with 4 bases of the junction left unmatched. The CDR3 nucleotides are TGTGCCAGCAGCTTACAGGGGGGGTATAGCAATCAGCCCCAGCATTTT. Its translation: CASSLQGGYSNQPQHF.

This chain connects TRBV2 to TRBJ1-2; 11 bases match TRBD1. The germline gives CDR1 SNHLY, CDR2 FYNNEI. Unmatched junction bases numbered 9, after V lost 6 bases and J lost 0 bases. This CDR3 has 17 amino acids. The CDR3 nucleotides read TGTGCCAGCAGAAAACCGGGACAGGGGGAAACTAACTATGGCTACACCTTC. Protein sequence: CASRKPGQGETNYGYTF.

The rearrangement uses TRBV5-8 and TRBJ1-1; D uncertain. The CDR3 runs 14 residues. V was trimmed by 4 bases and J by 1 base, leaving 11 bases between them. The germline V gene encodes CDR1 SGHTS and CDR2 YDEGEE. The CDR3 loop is CASSLAPANTEAFF. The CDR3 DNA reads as TGTGCCAGCAGCCTGGCCCCAGCGAACACTGAAGCTTTCTTT.

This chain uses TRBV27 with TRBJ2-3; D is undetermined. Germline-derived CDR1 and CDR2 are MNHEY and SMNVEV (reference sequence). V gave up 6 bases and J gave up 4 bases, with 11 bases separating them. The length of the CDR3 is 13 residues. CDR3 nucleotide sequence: TGTGCCAGCAGACGCAGTGGATCAGATACGCAGTATTTT. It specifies CASRRSGSDTQYF.

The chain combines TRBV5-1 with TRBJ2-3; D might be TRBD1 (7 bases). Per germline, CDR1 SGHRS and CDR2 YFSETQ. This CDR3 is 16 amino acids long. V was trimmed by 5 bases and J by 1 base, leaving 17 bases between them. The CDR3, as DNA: TGCGCCAGCAGTTCAGCGGAGGGGGCCGGCACAGATACGCAGTATTTT. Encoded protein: CASSSAEGAGTDTQYF.